This TCR beta chain was observed in a study of shared clonotypes between healthy human individuals. Study overall: A donor's plate count was three for CD4 naive and three for CD4 memory; CD8 naive had two and CD8 memory one.

To note about this clone: Antigen unknown.

Whole-study results and caveats: Sorted-subset samples were not fully sequenced, rarefaction indicated.

CD45RA+ naive and CD45RA-negative memory subsets were separated from CD4+ cells. CDR1 is SGHTA, CDR2 FQGTGA, per germline. J was trimmed by 2 bases and V by 5 bases; bases with no gene match: 3. The length of the CDR3 is 15 residues. An even split of each subset's genomic DNA across several immunoSEQ plates was performed. TCRdb keeps only in-frame clones here, not all; method: immunoSEQ multiplex PCR. The data contain about 2 million clones, 85% to 95% of them singletons. Sequenced input: naive CD4+ T cells sorted from blood. Regarding subset: CD45RA+ positively selected. The genes are TRBV7-3 and TRBJ2-1; 10 positions match TRBD2. The sequence was collected from a man aged 18 to 29 in good health. The CDR3 bases are TGTGCCAGCAGCGATACTAGCGGGGCCTACAATGAGCAGTTCTTC. Translated: CASSDTSGAYNEQFF. Filled out from reference TRBV7-3 and TRBJ2-1, the complete variable domain reads GAGVSQTPSNKVTEKGKYVELRCDPISGHTALYWYRQSLGQGPEFLIYFQGTGAADDSGLPNDRFFAVRPEGSVSTLKIQRTERGDSAVYLCASSDTSGAYNEQFFGPGTRLTVL.